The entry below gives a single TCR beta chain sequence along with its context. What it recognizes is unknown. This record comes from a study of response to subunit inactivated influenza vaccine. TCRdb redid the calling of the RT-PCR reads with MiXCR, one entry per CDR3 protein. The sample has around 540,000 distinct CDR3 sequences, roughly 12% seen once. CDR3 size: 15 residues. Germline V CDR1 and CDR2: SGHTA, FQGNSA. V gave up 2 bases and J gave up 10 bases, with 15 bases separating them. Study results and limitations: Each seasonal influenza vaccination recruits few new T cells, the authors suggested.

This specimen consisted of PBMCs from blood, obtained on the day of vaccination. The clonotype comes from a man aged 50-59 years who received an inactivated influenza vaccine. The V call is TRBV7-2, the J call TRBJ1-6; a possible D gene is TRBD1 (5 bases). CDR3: CASSLMGGARSPLHF. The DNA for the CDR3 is TGTGCCAGCAGCTTAATGGGAGGGGCAAGGTCACCCCTCCACTTT.